These 24 T cell receptor beta chains were all obtained from the same sample, sequenced in a study of T-cell memory formation after mild COVID-19. TCRdb re-derived calls from the 5' RACE reads in MiXCR, one entry per CDR3 protein. The table includes 300,000 to 400,000 distinct CDR3 sequences, 20% to 25% detected once. Sequencing was carried out using PBMCs or a T cell subset sorted from them (not recorded which). The source is an adult woman who had mild COVID-19 (a few samples of this study predate the infection). Cell type and time point are not known.

The chain joins TRBV6-5 to TRBJ2-1; the match to TRBD1 covers 8 bases. The V and J ends lost 6 bases and 0 bases, in that order; junction bases with no gene match: 7. Germline CDR1 is MNHEY and CDR2 is SVGAGI. The CDR3 consists of 16 residues. DNA for the CDR3: TGTGCCAGCAGCTTGAGAACAGGGGGCTCCTACAATGAGCAGTTCTTC. Encoded protein: CASSLRTGGSYNEQFF.

This clonotype occurred a few times. The chain is built from TRBV30 and TRBJ1-2; D remains unclear. The V gene's germline CDR1 is GTSNPN and CDR2 SVGIG (reference sequence). This CDR3 is 11 amino acids long. With 3 bases removed from V and 2 bases from J, the gap between germline ends came to 4 bases. The CDR3 nucleotides are TGTGCCTGGAGCCTAAACTATGGCTACACCTTC. Its translation: CAWSLNYGYTF.

This clonotype has more than one count but fewer than ten. V and J are TRBV5-1 and TRBJ2-3; 7 positions match TRBD2. With V trimmed by 3 bases and J by 2 bases, 6 bases remained unmatched. Per germline, CDR1 SGHRS and CDR2 YFSETQ. There are 15 residues in the CDR3. The CDR3 loop is CASSSSSGFTDTQYF. The CDR3 DNA reads TGCGCCAGCAGCTCGTCTAGCGGTTTCACAGATACGCAGTATTTT. Complete variable domain (other parts from reference TRBV5-1 and TRBJ2-3): KAGVTQTPRYLIKTRGQQVTLSCSPISGHRSVSWYQQTPGQGLQFLFEYFSETQRNKGNFPGRFSGRQFSNSRSEMNVSTLELGDSALYLCASSSSSGFTDTQYFGPGTRLTVL.

This clonotype was observed at least ten times. The gene calls are TRBV11-2 and TRBJ2-5, with 9 nucleotides matching TRBD2. J lost 5 bases, V lost 5 bases, and 9 bases had no gene match. Looked up from germline, CDR1 is SGHAT and CDR2 is FQNNGV. The length of the CDR3 is 15 residues. CDR3 amino acids: CASSNIAGVTETQYF. In DNA, the CDR3 is TGTGCCAGCAGCAACATAGCGGGAGTAACGGAGACCCAGTACTTC.

This clonotype appeared a few times. V is TRBV7-9 and J is TRBJ2-5; D remains ambiguous. The germline V and J ends were trimmed by 5 bases and 5 bases, with 15 bases remaining between them. CDR3 length: 14 amino acids. Germline lookup yields CDR1 SEHNR and CDR2 FQNEAQ (reference sequence). The CDR3 region is CASSQVWHAETQYF. For the CDR3, the DNA is TGTGCCAGCAGCCAGGTTTGGCACGCTGAGACCCAGTACTTC. Full variable domain (rest looked up from reference TRBV7-9 and TRBJ2-5): DTGVSQNPRHKITKRGQNVTFRCDPISEHNRLYWYRQTLGQGPEFLTYFQNEAQLEKSRLLSDRFSAERPKGSFSTLEIQRTEQGDSAMYLCASSQVWHAETQYFGPGTRLLVL.

This clonotype turned up a few times. The rearrangement links TRBV30 to TRBJ2-6; 8 nucleotides agree with TRBD1. The germline gives CDR1 GTSNPN, CDR2 SVGIG (reference sequence). After removal of 3 bases from V and 4 bases from J, the junction contained 5 bases not matched to a gene. CDR3 length equals 15 residues. This chain's CDR3 is CAWRDRGTGANVLTF. In nucleotides, the CDR3 is TGTGCCTGGAGAGACAGGGGAACCGGGGCCAACGTCCTGACTTTC.

The rearrangement joins TRBV5-1 to TRBJ2-1; TRBD2 matches 8 bases. There are 16 residues in the CDR3. V shed 0 bases and J 7 bases; nucleotides not matched to a gene: 9. Germline V CDR1 and CDR2: SGHRS, YFSETQ. CDR3 nucleotide sequence: TGCGCCAGCAGCTTGGCCAGAGCGGGGGCGTTTAATGAGCAGTTCTTC. This encodes CASSLARAGAFNEQFF.

This chain links TRBV5-6 with TRBJ2-1; 7 nucleotides line up with TRBD2. With V trimmed by 4 bases and J by 4 bases, 5 bases remained unmatched. The CDR3 extends over 14 amino acids. The germline CDR1 and CDR2 sequences are SGHDT and YYEEEE. CDR3 sequence reads: CASSPTAGYNEQFF. In DNA, the CDR3 is TGTGCCAGCAGCCCCACAGCGGGGTACAATGAGCAGTTCTTC.

This chain joins TRBV4-1 and TRBJ2-3; 10 nucleotides align to TRBD2. The CDR3 loop spans 16 amino acids. Germline CDR1 MGHRA, CDR2 YSYEKL. V gave up 1 base and J gave up 3 bases; unmatched junction bases: 4. CDR3 bases: TGCGCCAGCAGCCAAGTCCTAGCGGGGGTGACAGATACGCAGTATTTT. Translated: CASSQVLAGVTDTQYF.

This clonotype was seen repeatedly, ten times or more. The chain employs TRBV2 and TRBJ2-5; D tentatively fits TRBD1 or TRBD2 (6 bases each). Germline CDR1 reads SNHLY; CDR2 reads FYNNEI. The CDR3 length is 14 residues. Trimming took 7 bases from V and 1 from J, leaving 13 bases between them. CDR3 nucleotide sequence: TGTGCCAGCACCGGAAGGGGGGCCCAAGAGACCCAGTACTTC. Its translation is CASTGRGAQETQYF.

This clonotype appeared many times. The genes are TRBV5-1 and TRBJ1-2; D is unresolved. V was shortened by 7 bases and J by 3 bases, with 16 bases between the two germline ends. The CDR3 is 14 residues long. In germline, CDR1 is SGHRS, CDR2 YFSETQ. CDR3 sequence: CASRLSDRDYGYTF. The CDR3 DNA sequence: TGCGCCAGCCGCCTATCCGATCGGGACTATGGCTACACCTTC.

This clonotype was detected only a few times. The chain links TRBV20-1 to TRBJ2-1; 8 positions agree with TRBD2. V trimming: 4 bases; J trimming: 5 bases; junction bases outside the gene matches: 7. The CDR3 covers 14 residues. CDR1 and CDR2 (germline): DFQATT, SNEGSKA (reference sequence). CDR3 in amino acids: CSATNSGDNNEQFF. The CDR3 bases are TGCAGTGCTACCAATAGCGGGGACAACAATGAGCAGTTCTTC.

The chain joins TRBV27 to TRBJ1-6; D might be TRBD1 (5 bases). The ends were cut back, 5 bases at V and 0 bases at J, with 8 bases in the middle. Germline V CDR1 and CDR2: MNHEY, SMNVEV (reference sequence). The CDR3 has 15 amino acids. CDR3 region: CASSDRSSYNSPLHF. The CDR3 DNA is TGTGCCAGCAGTGACAGAAGCTCCTATAATTCACCCCTCCACTTT.

This clonotype was seen a few times. The chain uses TRBV11-2 and TRBJ2-1, with 7 bases aligning to TRBD1. Germline-derived CDR1 and CDR2 are SGHAT and FQNNGV. The V segment lost 2 bases and the J segment 8 bases; nucleotides outside the gene matches: 6. CDR3 size: 14 residues. The DNA for the CDR3 is TGTGCCAGCAGCTTACGACAGGGAATTGATGAGCAGTTCTTC. This codes for CASSLRQGIDEQFF.

V usage is TRBV6-5 and J usage is TRBJ1-2; D might be TRBD1 (5 bases). The CDR3 is made up of 14 amino acids. The V and J ends lost 8 bases and 2 bases respectively, with 15 bases between them. CDR1 MNHEY and CDR2 SVGAGI come from the germline V gene. The CDR3 region is CASFAYGTNYGYTF. The CDR3, as DNA: TGTGCCAGCTTCGCCTATGGGACCAACTATGGCTACACCTTC.

The chain links TRBV5-4 to TRBJ2-3, with D tentatively TRBD1 (5 bases). Germline CDR1 reads SGHNT; CDR2 reads YYREEE (reference sequence). V lost 4 bases and J 4 bases, leaving 13 bases between the germline ends. The CDR3 contains 14 residues. In DNA form, the CDR3 reads TGTGCCAGCAGCGGGGCCCTTCCAGCAGATACGCAGTATTTT. Translation: CASSGALPADTQYF. The full variable domain, in which reference TRBV5-4 and TRBJ2-3 provide the parts outside the CDR3, is ETGVTQSPTHLIKTRGQQVTLRCSSQSGHNTVSWYQQALGQGPQFIFQYYREEENGRGNFPPRFSGLQFPNYSSELNVNALELDDSALYLCASSGALPADTQYFGPGTRLTVL.

Ten or more counts support this clonotype. This chain joins TRBV12-3 or TRBV12-4 and TRBJ2-7; D may correspond to TRBD1 or TRBD2 (5 bases each). This CDR3 contains 13 residues. V was pared by 3 bases and J by 0 bases, with 6 bases between. In DNA form, the CDR3 reads TGTGCCAGCAGTTTCGGGACCTCCTACGAGCAGTACTTC. This codes for CASSFGTSYEQYF.

This chain uses TRBV7-6 with TRBJ2-5, with D perhaps assigned TRBD1 or TRBD2 (5 bases each). Germline V gene data show CDR1 as SGHVS and CDR2 as FNYEAQ. The V end lost 4 bases, the J end lost 6 bases, and 27 bases lay between the germline ends. This CDR3 comprises 18 residues. The CDR3 coding sequence is TGTGCCAGCAGCTCTAGCCCGCTGGGACCGACAATTAGGAAGACCCAGTACTTC. Translated, it gives CASSSSPLGPTIRKTQYF.

This clonotype was seen more than once but under ten times. The rearrangement links TRBV19 to TRBJ2-7; D is possibly TRBD1 or TRBD2 (5 bases each). V lost 6 bases, J lost 7 bases, and 16 bases lay in between. The V gene's germline CDR1 is LNHDA and CDR2 SQIVND (reference sequence). The CDR3 runs 13 residues. The DNA for the CDR3 is TGTGCCAGTAGGTCCGGGACCTCGACGGAGCAGTACTTC. Its protein product is CASRSGTSTEQYF.

The sample holds a few counts of this clonotype. This sequence joins TRBV12-5 and TRBJ2-7; 9 bases fit TRBD1. Germline V gene lookup returns CDR1 LGHNT and CDR2 FRNRAP. CDR3 length: 13 residues. J was trimmed by 4 bases and V by 6 bases; bases with no gene match: 4. The CDR3 DNA reads as TGTGCTAGTGGAAGGGGACAGGGATACGAGCAGTACTTC. Translating gives CASGRGQGYEQYF. Complete variable domain (other parts from reference TRBV12-5 and TRBJ2-7): DARVTQTPRHKVTEMGQEVTMRCQPILGHNTVFWYRQTMMQGLELLAYFRNRAPLDDSGMPKDRFSAEMPDATLATLKIQPSEPRDSAVYFCASGRGQGYEQYFGPGTRLTVT.

This chain links TRBV11-2 with TRBJ2-5; TRBD2 agrees at 7 bases. Germline CDR1 reads SGHAT; CDR2 reads FQNNGV. The CDR3 has 17 residues. V was clipped by 2 bases and J by 7 bases; unmatched bases: 16. Written as DNA, the CDR3 is TGTGCCAGCAGCTTAAGGCCGCCCGGGGGGAACGATTGGACCCAGTACTTC. Residues: CASSLRPPGGNDWTQYF. The complete variable domain, with remaining parts taken from reference TRBV11-2 and TRBJ2-5, reads EAGVAQSPRYKIIEKRQSVAFWCNPISGHATLYWYQQILGQGPKLLIQFQNNGVVDDSQLPKDRFSAERLKGVDSTLKIQPAKLEDSAVYLCASSLRPPGGNDWTQYFGPGTRLLVL.

This clonotype has a handful of counts. The chain links TRBV6-5 to TRBJ2-3, with 13 positions matching TRBD2. Germline assignment: CDR1 MNHEY and CDR2 SVGAGI. V trimming: 6 bases; J trimming: 6 bases; junction bases outside the gene matches: 9. The CDR3 has 16 amino acids. DNA of the CDR3: TGTGCCAGCAGACGGCGGGGACTAGCGGGGATGGATACGCAGTATTTT. This gives the protein CASRRRGLAGMDTQYF.

This clonotype was recorded only once. The rearrangement uses TRBV29-1 and TRBJ2-7, with D tentatively TRBD1 or TRBD2 (5 bases each). CDR1 SQVTM and CDR2 ANQGSEA come from the germline V gene. Trimming stripped 4 bases from V and 11 bases from J, with 36 bases between. The CDR3 has 18 residues. The CDR3 is CSVVIRPGAAHSASQEYF. DNA of the CDR3: TGCAGCGTTGTTATTAGACCCGGGGCTGCGCATTCGGCTAGCCAGGAGTACTTC.

The chain links TRBV7-2 to TRBJ1-6; D perhaps matches TRBD1 (6 bases). Germline CDR1 and CDR2: SGHTA and FQGNSA. V dropped 5 bases and J dropped 7 bases, with 9 bases sitting between them. The CDR3 has 13 residues. The CDR3: CASSRDRNSPLHF. The CDR3 DNA reads TGTGCCAGCAGCCGCGACAGGAATTCACCCCTCCACTTT.